The present entry profiles one T cell receptor beta chain with its context. The sample belongs to a study of shared T cell receptors in the human thymus. Trimming removed 2 bases from V and 5 bases from J; junction bases left unmatched: 2. The CDR3 has 14 residues. The germline CDR1 and CDR2 sequences are MNHNS and SASEGT. Measured with immunoSEQ multiplex PCR; TCRdb has only the in-frame clones, and not every one. In the table there are over 650,000 clones, around 87% of which are singletons. The same data also went into a second study, on human thymus T cells. That work adds: Thymus tissue for the work was resected from patients undergoing corrective heart surgery. Related research has reported that thymic repertoires overlap highly among unrelated individuals.

The chain joins TRBV6-1 to TRBJ2-3; TRBD2 aligns across 9 bases. Material: thymocytes. This TCR was recovered from a boy younger than two with a congenital heart defect. This chain's CDR3 is CASSESSGEDTQYF. The DNA for the CDR3 is TGTGCCAGCAGTGAATCTAGCGGGGAAGATACGCAGTATTTT.